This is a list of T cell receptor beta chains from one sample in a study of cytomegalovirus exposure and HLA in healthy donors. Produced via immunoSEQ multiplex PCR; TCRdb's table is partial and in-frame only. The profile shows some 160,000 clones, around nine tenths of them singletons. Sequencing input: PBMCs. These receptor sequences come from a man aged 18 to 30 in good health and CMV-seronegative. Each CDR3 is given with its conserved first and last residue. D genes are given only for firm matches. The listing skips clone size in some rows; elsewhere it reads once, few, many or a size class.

CDR3: CASSYRGGEETQYF
DNA: TGTGCCAGCAGTTACCGTGGGGGCGAAGAGACCCAGTACTTC
J: TRBJ2-5
D: NA
size: NA
V: TRBV6-5

CDR3: CASSQERGAPGNQETQYF
DNA: TGCGCCAGCAGCCAAGAACGGGGGGCTCCGGGGAACCAAGAGACCCAGTACTTC
J: TRBJ2-5
D: NA
size: NA
V: TRBV4-1

CDR3: CASSGRGMGQPQHF
DNA: TGTGCCAGCAGCGGGAGAGGGATGGGACAGCCCCAGCATTTT
J: TRBJ1-5
D: NA
size: NA
V: TRBV11-2

CDR3: CASSLAQRGGVYNEQFF
DNA: TGTGCCAGCAGCTTAGCCCAGCGGGGGGGGGTCTACAATGAGCAGTTCTTC
J: TRBJ2-1
D: TRBD2
size: NA
V: TRBV7-6

CDR3: CASSLTPKGGAANEQFF
DNA: TGTGCCAGCAGCCTCACCCCGAAGGGGGGGGCCGCCAATGAGCAGTTCTTC
J: TRBJ2-1
D: NA
size: NA
V: TRBV7-2

CDR3: CASSPSYTRGELFF
DNA: TGTGCCAGCAGTCCCTCTTACACCCGCGGGGAGCTGTTTTTT
J: TRBJ2-2
D: NA
size: NA
V: TRBV4-2

CDR3: CASKHSSNQPQHF
DNA: TGTGCCAGCAAACACAGCAGCAATCAGCCCCAGCATTTT
J: TRBJ1-5
D: NA
size: NA
V: TRBV6-1

CDR3: CASSKRDRGTEAFF
DNA: TGTGCCAGCAGCAAAAGAGACAGGGGCACTGAAGCTTTCTTT
J: TRBJ1-1
D: TRBD1
size: NA
V: TRBV7-9

CDR3: CASSTPGQLNNSPLHF
DNA: TGTGCCAGCAGTACCCCGGGACAACTTAATAATTCACCCCTCCACTTT
J: TRBJ1-6
D: NA
size: NA
V: TRBV27

CDR3: CASSPPPTGISYEQYF
DNA: TGTGCCAGCAGTCCACCACCTACGGGAATCTCCTACGAGCAGTACTTC
J: TRBJ2-7
D: NA
size: NA
V: TRBV27

CDR3: CSVSKGAGGGDEQFF
DNA: TGCAGCGTTTCCAAGGGCGCGGGCGGGGGCGATGAGCAGTTCTTC
J: TRBJ2-1
D: NA
size: NA
V: TRBV29-1

CDR3: CASSPGGDTEAFF
DNA: TGTGCCAGCTCACCCGGGGGGGACACTGAAGCTTTCTTT
J: TRBJ1-1
D: NA
size: once
V: TRBV18

CDR3: CSAHSGSHYNEQFF
DNA: TGCAGCGCCCATAGCGGGAGCCACTACAATGAGCAGTTCTTC
J: TRBJ2-1
D: TRBD2
size: NA
V: TRBV29-1

CDR3: CASSLYGGGDNEQFF
DNA: TGTGCCAGCAGCTTGTACGGCGGAGGTGACAATGAGCAGTTCTTC
J: TRBJ2-1
D: NA
size: NA
V: TRBV7-6

CDR3: CASTPPGTSETGELFF
DNA: TGTGCCAGCACACCCCCCGGGACTAGCGAAACCGGGGAGCTGTTTTTT
J: TRBJ2-2
D: TRBD2
size: once
V: TRBV7-9

CDR3: CANIAGTGEDYGYTF
DNA: TGTGCCAACATCGCCGGGACAGGGGAGGACTATGGCTACACCTTC
J: TRBJ1-2
D: TRBD1
size: few
V: TRBV28

CDR3: CASSYGSSYNEQFF
DNA: TGTGCCAGCAGTTACGGGAGCTCCTACAATGAGCAGTTCTTC
J: TRBJ2-1
D: NA
size: NA
V: TRBV6-5

CDR3: CASSLRQGAWEKLFF
DNA: TGCGCCAGCAGCTTGAGACAGGGGGCTTGGGAAAAACTGTTTTTT
J: TRBJ1-4
D: TRBD1
size: NA
V: TRBV5-1

CDR3: CASNSLADTNTGELFF
DNA: TGTGCCAGCAATTCCTTAGCGGATACGAACACCGGGGAGCTGTTTTTT
J: TRBJ2-2
D: NA
size: NA
V: TRBV27

CDR3: CASSLFPIAGATDTQYF
DNA: TGTGCCAGCAGTTTGTTTCCCATAGCGGGGGCGACAGATACGCAGTATTTT
J: TRBJ2-3
D: TRBD2
size: NA
V: TRBV28

CDR3: CASSVPLGTALTDTQYF
DNA: TGTGCCAGCAGCGTTCCCCTGGGGACAGCCCTCACAGATACGCAGTATTTT
J: TRBJ2-3
D: TRBD1
size: NA
V: TRBV9

CDR3: CASSQTYEQYF
DNA: TGTGCCAGCAGCCAAACCTACGAGCAGTACTTC
J: TRBJ2-7
D: NA
size: once
V: TRBV5-5

CDR3: CASSSLLYEQYF
DNA: TGTGCCAGCAGCTCACTTTTATACGAGCAGTACTTC
J: TRBJ2-7
D: NA
size: NA
V: TRBV7-2

CDR3: CASSPTGFNQPQHF
DNA: TGTGCCAGCAGTCCGACAGGTTTCAATCAGCCCCAGCATTTT
J: TRBJ1-5
D: NA
size: few
V: TRBV27

CDR3: CASSQTTGNTEAFF
DNA: TGTGCCAGCAGCCAAACCACAGGGAACACTGAAGCTTTCTTT
J: TRBJ1-1
D: NA
size: NA
V: TRBV7-6

CDR3: CASRPAGAYGEQFF
DNA: TGTGCCAGCAGGCCAGCGGGAGCCTACGGTGAGCAGTTCTTC
J: TRBJ2-1
D: TRBD2
size: NA
V: TRBV27

CDR3: CASSVTGVQETQYF
DNA: TGTGCCAGCAGCGTAACAGGGGTTCAAGAGACCCAGTACTTC
J: TRBJ2-5
D: TRBD1
size: NA
V: TRBV7-9

CDR3: CASWRTTGVGGYTF
DNA: TGTGCCAGCTGGAGGACGACAGGGGTGGGTGGCTACACCTTC
J: TRBJ1-2
D: TRBD1
size: NA
V: TRBV2

CDR3: CASSGRDRVFYGYTF
DNA: TGTGCCAGCAGCGGCCGGGACAGGGTATTCTATGGCTACACCTTC
J: TRBJ1-2
D: TRBD1
size: NA
V: TRBV6-5

CDR3: CAWTGEETQYF
DNA: TGTGCCTGGACAGGGGAAGAGACCCAGTACTTC
J: TRBJ2-5
D: NA
size: NA
V: TRBV30

CDR3: CASSFWGEGNTIYF
DNA: TGCGCCAGCAGCTTTTGGGGGGAAGGAAACACCATATATTTT
J: TRBJ1-3
D: NA
size: NA
V: TRBV5-1

CDR3: CASSQGLAGGLSQETQYF
DNA: TGCGCCAGCAGCCAAGGTCTAGCGGGGGGCCTCAGCCAAGAGACCCAGTACTTC
J: TRBJ2-5
D: TRBD2
size: once
V: TRBV4-1

CDR3: CASSYPGTGEGTQYF
DNA: TGTGCCAGCAGTTACCCTGGGACAGGGGAGGGTACGCAGTATTTT
J: TRBJ2-3
D: TRBD1
size: NA
V: TRBV6-5

CDR3: CASSFLLDRDRGYTF
DNA: TGTGCCAGCAGTTTTTTATTGGACAGGGATCGTGGCTACACCTTC
J: TRBJ1-2
D: TRBD1
size: once
V: TRBV28

CDR3: CASSFFATGIPNTGELFF
DNA: TGTGCCAGCAGTTTCTTCGCTACAGGGATTCCGAACACCGGGGAGCTGTTTTTT
J: TRBJ2-2
D: NA
size: many
V: TRBV27

CDR3: CAISPGAGNTIYF
DNA: TGTGCCATCTCCCCAGGGGCTGGAAACACCATATATTTT
J: TRBJ1-3
D: NA
size: NA
V: TRBV10-3